This TCR beta chain was obtained from a study of T cells in Graves' hyperthyroidism and ophthalmopathy. Clinical symptoms, serum thyroxine, TRAb, thyroid ultrasound and orbital computed tomography informed diagnoses. Preceding any ophthalmopathy symptoms, the blood sample dates from first hyperthyroidism diagnosis. TCR beta CDR3 region amplification was performed from RNA transcripts. The HTBI set primed first-round TCR CDR3 RT-PCR. MiXCR, run by TCRdb on the multiplex PCR reads, gives a single entry per CDR3 protein. Among about 360,000 distinct CDR3 sequences, approximately 13% were seen once, and the ten largest hold roughly 20%. A single count supports this clonotype. Its antigen is undetermined. Study-wide results and limits: Ophthalmopathy and stable hyperthyroidism were separated by a 13 V-J model.

The TCR comes from a man aged 25 to 45 with Graves' hyperthyroidism that later progressed to Graves' ophthalmopathy. The sequenced sample was blood.

The CDR3 protein is CASSASRTGGTEAFF. In nucleotides, the CDR3 is TGTGCCAGCAGTGCCTCCCGGACAGGCGGAACTGAAGCTTTCTTT. The chain has TRBV27 and TRBJ1-1, with 7 bases lining up with TRBD1. The V gene's germline CDR1 is MNHEY and CDR2 SMNVEV (reference sequence). This CDR3 comprises 15 residues. The V segment lost 5 bases and the J segment 5 bases; nucleotides outside the gene matches: 11.